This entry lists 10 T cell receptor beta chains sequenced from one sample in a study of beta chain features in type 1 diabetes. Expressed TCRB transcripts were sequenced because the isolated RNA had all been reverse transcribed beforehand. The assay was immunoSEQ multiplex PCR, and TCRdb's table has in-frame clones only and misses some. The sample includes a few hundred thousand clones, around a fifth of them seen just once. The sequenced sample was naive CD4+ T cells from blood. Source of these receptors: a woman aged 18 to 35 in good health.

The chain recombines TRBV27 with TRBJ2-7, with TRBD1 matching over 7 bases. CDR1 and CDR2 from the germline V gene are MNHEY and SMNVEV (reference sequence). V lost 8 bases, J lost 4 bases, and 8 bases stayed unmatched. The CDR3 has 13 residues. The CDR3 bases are TGTGCCAGCGGCCGGGACAGATTTTACGAGCAGTACTTC. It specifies CASGRDRFYEQYF.

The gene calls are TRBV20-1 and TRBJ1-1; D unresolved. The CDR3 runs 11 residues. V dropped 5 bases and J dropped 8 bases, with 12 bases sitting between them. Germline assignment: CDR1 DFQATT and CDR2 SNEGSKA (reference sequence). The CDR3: CSAPGSAEAFF. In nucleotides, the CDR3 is TGCAGTGCTCCGGGTTCTGCGGAAGCTTTCTTT.

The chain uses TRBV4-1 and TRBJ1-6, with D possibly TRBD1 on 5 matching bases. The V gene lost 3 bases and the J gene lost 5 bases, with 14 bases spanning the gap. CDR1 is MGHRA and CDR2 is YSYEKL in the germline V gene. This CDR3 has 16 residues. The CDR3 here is CASSHRDDSHNSPLHF. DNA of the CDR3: TGCGCCAGCAGCCACAGAGATGACAGTCATAATTCACCCCTCCACTTT.

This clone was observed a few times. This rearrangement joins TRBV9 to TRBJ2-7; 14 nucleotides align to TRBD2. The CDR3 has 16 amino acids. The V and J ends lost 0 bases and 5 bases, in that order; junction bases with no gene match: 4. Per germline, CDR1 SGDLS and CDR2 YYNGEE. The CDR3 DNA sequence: TGTGCCAGCAGCGTAGCGGGACTAGCGGGAGTGCACGAGCAGTACTTC. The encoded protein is CASSVAGLAGVHEQYF.

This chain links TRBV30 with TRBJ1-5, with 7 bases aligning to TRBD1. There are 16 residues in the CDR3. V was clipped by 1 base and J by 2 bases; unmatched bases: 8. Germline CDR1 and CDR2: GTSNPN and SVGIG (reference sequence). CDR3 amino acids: CAWSGRGVLRNQPQHF. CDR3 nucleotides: TGTGCCTGGAGTGGCAGGGGGGTGTTACGCAATCAGCCCCAGCATTTT.

Here the CDR3 DNA reads TGTGCCAGCAGCTTACTTCTAGCGGGAGGGTCAGGAGATACGCAGTATTTT. It specifies CASSLLLAGGSGDTQYF. The chain is built from TRBV7-9 and TRBJ2-3; TRBD2 matches at 12 bases. CDR3 length: 17 residues. V lost 2 bases, J lost 5 bases, and 8 bases stayed unmatched. CDR1 is SEHNR and CDR2 is FQNEAQ in the germline V gene (reference sequence).

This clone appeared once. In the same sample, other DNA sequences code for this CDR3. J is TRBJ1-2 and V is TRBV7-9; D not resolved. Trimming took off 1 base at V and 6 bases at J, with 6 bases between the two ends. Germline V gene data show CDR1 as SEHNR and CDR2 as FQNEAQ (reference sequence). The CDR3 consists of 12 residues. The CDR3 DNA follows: TGTGCCAGCAGCTTAGAGGCGGATGGCTACACCTTC. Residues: CASSLEADGYTF.

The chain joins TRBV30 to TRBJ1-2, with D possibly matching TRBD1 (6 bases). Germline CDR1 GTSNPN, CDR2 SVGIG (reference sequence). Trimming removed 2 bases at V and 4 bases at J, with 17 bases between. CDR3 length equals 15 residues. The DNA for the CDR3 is TGTGCCTGGAGTCCCCCCGGGACATCTCTCTATGGCTACACCTTC. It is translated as CAWSPPGTSLYGYTF. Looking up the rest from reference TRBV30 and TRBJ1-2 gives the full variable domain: SQTIHQWPATLVQPVGSPLSLECTVEGTSNPNLYWYRQAAGRGLQLLFYSVGIGQISSEVPQNLSASRPQDRQFILSSKKLLLSDSGFYLCAWSPPGTSLYGYTFGSGTRLTVV.

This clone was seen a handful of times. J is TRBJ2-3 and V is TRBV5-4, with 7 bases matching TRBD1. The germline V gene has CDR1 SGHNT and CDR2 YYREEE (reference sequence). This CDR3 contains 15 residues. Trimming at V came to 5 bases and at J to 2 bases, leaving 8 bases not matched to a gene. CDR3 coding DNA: TGTGCCAGCAGGCCGGGACAGCTGGACACAGATACGCAGTATTTT. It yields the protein CASRPGQLDTDTQYF. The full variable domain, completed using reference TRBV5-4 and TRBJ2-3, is ETGVTQSPTHLIKTRGQQVTLRCSSQSGHNTVSWYQQALGQGPQFIFQYYREEENGRGNFPPRFSGLQFPNYSSELNVNALELDDSALYLCASRPGQLDTDTQYFGPGTRLTVL.

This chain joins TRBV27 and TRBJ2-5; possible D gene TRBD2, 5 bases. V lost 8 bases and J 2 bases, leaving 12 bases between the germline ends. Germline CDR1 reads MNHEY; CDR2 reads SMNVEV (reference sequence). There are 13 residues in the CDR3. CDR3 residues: CASQDWQQETQYF. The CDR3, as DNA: TGTGCCAGCCAGGACTGGCAGCAAGAGACCCAGTACTTC.